Each of the 25 T cell receptor beta chains below was sequenced from the same sample in a study of blood T cell repertoires in COVID-19. TCRdb's copy holds only in-frame clones and misses some; the assay was immunoSEQ multiplex PCR. Here the sample spans 68,000 or so clones, approximately 86% being singletons. Input material: peripheral blood. The receptors derive from a man aged 45 to 65 with acute or convalescent COVID-19.

The chain links TRBV14 to TRBJ1-1, with D perhaps matching TRBD1 (6 bases). Looked up from germline, CDR1 is SGHDN and CDR2 is FVKESK. The CDR3 extends over 14 amino acids. Trimming took 5 bases from V and 4 from J, leaving 14 bases between them. CDR3 sequence (DNA): TGTGCCAGCAGCTACAGGGCGGGGGGCACTGAAGCTTTCTTT. Protein product: CASSYRAGGTEAFF.

The chain has TRBV12-5 and TRBJ1-5; TRBD1 aligns across 7 bases. After removal of 2 bases from V and 5 bases from J, the junction contained 6 bases not matched to a gene. The CDR3 has 15 residues. Germline V gene sequence: CDR1 LGHNT, CDR2 FRNRAP. CDR3 coding DNA: TGTGCTAGTGGTTTGACAGGGGTCGGGGATCAGCCCCAGCATTTT. Amino acid sequence: CASGLTGVGDQPQHF.

This clone was detected a few times. This chain uses TRBV2 with TRBJ2-1, with D unclear. V was cut by 7 bases and J by 10 bases, with 11 bases left in between. The CDR3 has 11 residues. Germline assignment: CDR1 SNHLY and CDR2 FYNNEI. Here the CDR3 reads CASTKLTEQFF. The CDR3 nucleotides are TGTGCCAGCACGAAACTCACCGAGCAGTTCTTC.

The rearrangement uses TRBV4-1 and TRBJ2-7, with 8 positions matching TRBD2. CDR3 size: 14 residues. The V gene's germline CDR1 is MGHRA and CDR2 YSYEKL. The V segment lost 4 bases and the J segment 3 bases; nucleotides outside the gene matches: 5. The chain's CDR3 is CASSPGGRLYEQYF. In DNA, the CDR3 is TGCGCCAGCAGCCCGGGGGGGCGACTCTACGAGCAGTACTTC.

This chain links TRBV4-2 with TRBJ2-1; TRBD2 matches 9 bases. CDR3 length: 17 amino acids. The germline V gene has CDR1 LGHNA and CDR2 YNFKEQ. J was trimmed by 4 bases and V by 2 bases; bases with no gene match: 9. CDR3 bases: TGTGCCAGCAGCCAACCCATCGGGACTAGCACTTACAATGAGCAGTTCTTC. This sequence encodes CASSQPIGTSTYNEQFF.

The rearrangement joins TRBV6-5 to TRBJ2-7; weak D call: TRBD2 (7 bases). The V and J ends lost 10 bases and 5 bases respectively, with 21 bases between them. This CDR3 contains 14 residues. Germline V gene sequence: CDR1 MNHEY, CDR2 SVGAGI. CDR3 in amino acids: CATYPRSGGHEQYF. The CDR3 DNA is TGTGCCACTTATCCCCGGTCGGGGGGCCACGAGCAGTACTTC.

The chain couples TRBV10-3 to TRBJ1-2; 7 bases map to TRBD1. CDR3 length: 14 amino acids. CDR1 is ENHRY and CDR2 is SYGVKD in the germline V gene. V was pared by 6 bases and J by 7 bases, with 11 bases of the junction left unmatched. CDR3 residues: CAISSRTGTIGYTF. CDR3 nucleotides: TGTGCCATCAGCTCCCGGACAGGCACTATTGGCTACACCTTC.

The V and J genes are TRBV11-3 and TRBJ1-1, with D uncertain. Trimming pared 1 base from V and 1 base from J, leaving 13 bases between. Germline CDR1 reads SGHNT; CDR2 reads YENEEA. The CDR3 sequence is 16 residues long. CDR3 bases: TGTGCCAGCAGCTTAGGCGGTTCAAGAACGAACACTGAAGCTTTCTTT. Translation: CASSLGGSRTNTEAFF.

The chain couples TRBV7-9 to TRBJ1-2; 10 bases match TRBD1. CDR3 length: 17 amino acids. The ends lost 1 base at V and 1 base at J; junction bases unmatched: 6. Germline lookup yields CDR1 SEHNR and CDR2 FQNEAQ (reference sequence). The DNA for the CDR3 is TGTGCCAGCAGCTTAGAGGCGGGGACAGGGGATAACTATGGCTACACCTTC. It specifies CASSLEAGTGDNYGYTF.

This chain uses TRBV28 with TRBJ1-6; D gene unclear. Between the trimmed V and J ends, which lost 4 bases and 10 bases, there was a span of 11 bases. Germline V gives CDR1 MDHEN, CDR2 SYDVKM. The CDR3 loop spans 13 amino acids. CDR3 region: CASSSSELSPLHF. In DNA form, the CDR3 reads TGTGCCAGCAGTTCCTCGGAGCTGTCACCCCTCCACTTT.

V gene TRBV14 combines with J gene TRBJ2-2; 10 nucleotides agree with TRBD1. Unmatched junction bases numbered 5, after V lost 2 bases and J lost 5 bases. CDR1 and CDR2 (germline): SGHDN, FVKESK. This CDR3 is 16 amino acids long. In DNA form, the CDR3 reads TGTGCCAGCAGCCAATGGACAGGGGGAGTGACCGGGGAGCTGTTTTTT. This translates into CASSQWTGGVTGELFF.

The chain combines TRBV5-8 with TRBJ2-7; TRBD2 aligns across 8 bases. The CDR3 extends over 16 amino acids. The germline V gene encodes CDR1 SGHTS and CDR2 YDEGEE. The V and J ends lost 2 bases and 2 bases, in that order; junction bases with no gene match: 9. For the CDR3, the DNA is TGTGCCAGCAGCTTTTCAAGCGGGAGTTTGCCCTACGAGCAGTACTTC. Amino acids: CASSFSSGSLPYEQYF.

The genes are TRBV3-1 (or the pseudogene TRBV3-2) and TRBJ1-6; D may be TRBD1 (5 bases). Germline V CDR1 and CDR2: LGHDT, YNNKEL (reference sequence). The germline V and J ends were trimmed by 1 base and 9 bases, with 7 bases remaining between them. CDR3 length: 13 residues. The CDR3 spells CASSQAGGSPLHF. In DNA form, the CDR3 reads TGTGCCAGCAGCCAAGCGGGGGGTTCACCCCTCCACTTT.

The chain joins TRBV12-3 or TRBV12-4 to TRBJ2-5, with TRBD1 identical over 11 bases. The CDR3 has 13 residues. Unmatched junction bases numbered 4, after V lost 4 bases and J lost 9 bases. CDR3 in DNA: TGTGCCAGCAGTTCCGGACAGGGGGCCCCCCAGTACTTC. Protein product: CASSSGQGAPQYF.

The chain couples TRBV11-1 to TRBJ1-2; D remains ambiguous. CDR1 and CDR2 (germline): SGHAT, FQDESV (reference sequence). This CDR3 region has 12 residues. Trimming removed 11 bases from V and 2 bases from J, with 12 bases in between. In DNA form, the CDR3 reads TGTGCCTCCTCTTCTCGGAACTATGGCTACACCTTC. Its protein is CASSSRNYGYTF.

The genes are TRBV4-1 and TRBJ2-5, with TRBD1 matching over 10 bases. Germline trimming cut 0 bases from V and 0 bases from J; bases unmatched to any gene: 7. The germline V gene has CDR1 MGHRA and CDR2 YSYEKL. This CDR3 is built from 18 residues. The CDR3 protein is CASSQEAWDRGYQETQYF. CDR3 DNA: TGCGCCAGCAGCCAAGAAGCTTGGGACAGGGGCTACCAAGAGACCCAGTACTTC.

This clone was picked up a small number of times. The chain couples TRBV12-5 to TRBJ1-4; a weak D match, TRBD1 (6 bases). The CDR3 length is 13 residues. The ends were cut back, 8 bases at V and 4 bases at J, with 11 bases in the middle. Germline CDR1 is LGHNT and CDR2 is FRNRAP. CDR3 region: CASKDSNNEKLFF. The DNA for the CDR3 is TGTGCTAGTAAGGACAGCAATAATGAAAAACTGTTTTTT.

In its sample, this clone was seen once. The chain combines TRBV19 with TRBJ2-3; D perhaps matches TRBD2 (5 bases). The length of the CDR3 is 15 residues. Germline V gene data show CDR1 as LNHDA and CDR2 as SQIVND (reference sequence). The V end lost 1 base, the J end lost 6 bases, and 14 bases lay between the germline ends. The CDR3 reads CASSIARTGWDTQYF. CDR3 coding DNA: TGTGCCAGTAGTATAGCCCGGACGGGGTGGGATACGCAGTATTTT. Complete variable domain (other parts from reference TRBV19 and TRBJ2-3): DGGITQSPKYLFRKEGQNVTLSCEQNLNHDAMYWYRQDPGQGLRLIYYSQIVNDFQKGDIAEGYSVSREKKESFPLTVTSAQKNPTAFYLCASSIARTGWDTQYFGPGTRLTVL.

CDR3 DNA: TGCGCCAGCAGCCAAGGGGTCGGGGTTGGTAGGAGCTCCTACAATGAGCAGTTCTTC. Its protein product is CASSQGVGVGRSSYNEQFF. J is TRBJ2-1 and V is TRBV4-1, with D possibly being TRBD2 (5 bases). CDR1 is MGHRA, CDR2 YSYEKL, per germline. The CDR3 runs 19 residues. V lost 1 base to trimming and J lost 0 bases, with 19 bases between them.

CDR3 sequence: CASSSSGAVYSYEQYF. Written as DNA, the CDR3 is TGCGCCAGCAGTTCCTCGGGAGCGGTCTACTCCTACGAGCAGTACTTC. V usage is TRBV5-1 and J usage is TRBJ2-7; tentative D call: TRBD2 (6 bases). V gave up 5 bases and J gave up 0 bases, with 18 bases separating them. The CDR3 runs 16 residues. Germline CDR1 reads SGHRS; CDR2 reads YFSETQ. The complete variable domain, with remaining parts taken from reference TRBV5-1 and TRBJ2-7, reads KAGVTQTPRYLIKTRGQQVTLSCSPISGHRSVSWYQQTPGQGLQFLFEYFSETQRNKGNFPGRFSGRQFSNSRSEMNVSTLELGDSALYLCASSSSGAVYSYEQYFGPGTRLTVT.

The chain employs TRBV30 and TRBJ2-7; 9 bases fit TRBD1. With V trimmed by 0 bases and J by 2 bases, 8 bases remained unmatched. Germline assignment: CDR1 GTSNPN and CDR2 SVGIG (reference sequence). The CDR3 loop spans 16 amino acids. The CDR3 here is CAWSVDRRTGAYEQYF. The CDR3 bases are TGTGCCTGGAGTGTAGATAGGAGGACAGGGGCCTACGAGCAGTACTTC. The full variable domain, rest sourced from reference TRBV30 and TRBJ2-7, is SQTIHQWPATLVQPVGSPLSLECTVEGTSNPNLYWYRQAAGRGLQLLFYSVGIGQISSEVPQNLSASRPQDRQFILSSKKLLLSDSGFYLCAWSVDRRTGAYEQYFGPGTRLTVT.

The J gene is TRBJ2-5, the V gene TRBV7-9; D is possibly TRBD1 (5 bases). Trimming removed 5 bases from V and 5 bases from J, with 12 bases in between. Germline V gives CDR1 SEHNR, CDR2 FQNEAQ (reference sequence). CDR3 size: 13 residues. The CDR3, as DNA: TGTGCCAGCAGCCAAGACAGTGGGGAGACCCAGTACTTC. Encoded protein: CASSQDSGETQYF. Complete variable domain (other parts from reference TRBV7-9 and TRBJ2-5): DTGVSQNPRHKITKRGQNVTFRCDPISEHNRLYWYRQTLGQGPEFLTYFQNEAQLEKSRLLSDRFSAERPKGSFSTLEIQRTEQGDSAMYLCASSQDSGETQYFGPGTRLLVL.

J is TRBJ2-6 and V is TRBV5-6; D might be TRBD1 (6 bases). Trimming shortened V by 0 bases and J by 0 bases, and 16 bases separated the two germline ends. The CDR3 covers 19 residues. Germline CDR1 SGHDT, CDR2 YYEEEE. The CDR3 loop reads CASSLARQVQHSGANVLTF. DNA of the CDR3: TGTGCCAGCAGCTTGGCCCGACAGGTCCAACACTCTGGGGCCAACGTCCTGACTTTC. Drawing the rest from reference TRBV5-6 and TRBJ2-6, the complete variable domain is DAGVTQSPTHLIKTRGQQVTLRCSPKSGHDTVSWYQQALGQGPQFIFQYYEEEERQRGNFPDRFSGHQFPNYSSELNVNALLLGDSALYLCASSLARQVQHSGANVLTFGAGSRLTVL.

About this clone: Other nucleotide sequences in the sample specify the same CDR3. The chain is built from TRBV24-1 and TRBJ2-3, with TRBD1 matching over 7 bases. The CDR3 runs to 16 residues. Germline trimming cut 4 bases from V and 3 bases from J; bases unmatched to any gene: 9. Germline CDR1 is KGHDR and CDR2 is SFDVKD. The CDR3 nucleotides are TGTGCCACCAGTGACCAGGATAGGGGGCTTACAGATACGCAGTATTTT. Its translation: CATSDQDRGLTDTQYF.

J is TRBJ1-1 and V is TRBV5-1; no clear D gene. CDR1 is SGHRS, CDR2 YFSETQ, per germline. The CDR3 contains 13 residues. Trimming left V 0 bases short and J 1 base short, with 4 bases between. CDR3 in DNA: TGCGCCAGCAGCTTGGCCGGGAACACTGAAGCTTTCTTT. Translating it yields CASSLAGNTEAFF.